Listed here are 21 T cell receptor beta chains from one sample, sequenced in a study of CD8 T cells in Susac syndrome (dated by TCRdb to the late 2010s). To prepare the library, the immunoSEQ multiplex PCR assay was applied. RNA was extracted using the RNeasy kit, and roughly 0.5 to 1 microgram was reverse transcribed with random hexamers. TCRdb reworked the public reads: Q25 trimming with fastp, MiXCR clone assembly, productive beta chains retained. A single entry per CDR3 protein holds the most common genes and DNA from its merged rows. The sample table shows 180,000 or so distinct CDR3 sequences, and approximately 94% are seen once. More than 0.09% of the sample is held by the ten biggest clonotypes. The sequenced sample was CD4+ T cells from PBMCs. These receptor sequences come from a human donor with multiple sclerosis.

The chain uses TRBV6-6 and TRBJ2-3; D gene ambiguous. This CDR3 has 13 residues. Trimming removed 8 bases at V and 2 bases at J, with 11 bases between. Looked up from germline, CDR1 is MNHNY and CDR2 is SVGAGI (reference sequence). CDR3 sequence: CASHQENTDTQYF. In nucleotides, the CDR3 is TGTGCCAGCCATCAGGAAAACACAGATACGCAGTATTTT.

The chain employs TRBV12-5 and TRBJ2-2, with TRBD2 matching 7 bases. Trimming took 0 bases from V and 1 from J; bases not matched to a gene: 2. The germline V gene encodes CDR1 LGHNT and CDR2 FRNRAP. The CDR3 is 16 amino acids. The CDR3 DNA is TGTGCTAGTGGTTTGGTAATAGCGGGGAACACCGGGGAGCTGTTTTTT. Protein: CASGLVIAGNTGELFF.

The chain carries TRBV6-1 and TRBJ2-1, with unresolved D. CDR3 length: 16 amino acids. The germline V gene encodes CDR1 MNHNS and CDR2 SASEGT. Trimming pared 6 bases from V and 0 bases from J, leaving 15 bases between. The CDR3 reads CASRTLGVTSYNEQFF. CDR3 in DNA: TGTGCCAGCAGGACCCTTGGGGTCACCTCCTACAATGAGCAGTTCTTC.

The count of this clonotype is one. The chain links TRBV6-1 to TRBJ2-6; D unclear. Looked up from germline, CDR1 is MNHNS and CDR2 is SASEGT. The CDR3 sequence is 14 residues long. The V gene lost 8 bases and the J gene lost 3 bases, with 11 bases spanning the gap. CDR3 bases: TGTGCCAGCGCAGAAGATTATGGGGCCAACGTCCTGACTTTC. Residues: CASAEDYGANVLTF.

The CDR3 DNA is TGTGCCAGTAGTGATCGCTATGGCTACACCTTC. Its translation is CASSDRYGYTF. The chain links TRBV19 to TRBJ1-2; the D is unclear. Per germline, CDR1 LNHDA and CDR2 SQIVND (reference sequence). Trimming removed 5 bases at V and 4 bases at J, with 5 bases between. CDR3 size: 11 residues.

V gene TRBV14 combines with J gene TRBJ2-7; 7 bases agree with TRBD1. Germline values: CDR1 SGHDN, CDR2 FVKESK. CDR3 length equals 15 residues. Unmatched junction bases numbered 8, after V lost 4 bases and J lost 2 bases. CDR3 residues: CASSPGTAAAYEQYF. The CDR3 coding sequence is TGTGCCAGCAGCCCCGGGACAGCCGCCGCCTACGAGCAGTACTTC.

The chain has TRBV12-3 or TRBV12-4 and TRBJ2-1, with TRBD2 as a possible D gene (6 bases). The CDR3 is 14 amino acids. V gave up 6 bases and J gave up 4 bases, with 13 bases separating them. CDR3 DNA sequence: TGTGCCAGCAGGTCTCTAGCGTTTTACAATGAGCAGTTCTTC. This sequence encodes CASRSLAFYNEQFF.

The chain links TRBV18 to TRBJ2-7; D not resolved. Trimming took off 1 base at V and 3 bases at J, with 16 bases between the two ends. Germline lookup yields CDR1 KGHSH and CDR2 LQKENI. The CDR3 consists of 16 residues. This CDR3 reads CASSPLATGAHYEQYF. CDR3 DNA: TGTGCCAGCTCACCACTTGCAACGGGTGCTCACTACGAGCAGTACTTC. Full variable domain (missing parts from reference TRBV18 and TRBJ2-7): NAGVMQNPRHLVRRRGQEARLRCSPMKGHSHVYWYRQLPEEGLKFMVYLQKENIIDESGMPKERFSAEFPKEGPSILRIQQVVRGDSAAYFCASSPLATGAHYEQYFGPGTRLTVT.

This chain links TRBV3-1 with TRBJ1-2; D might be TRBD1 (5 bases). The CDR3 extends over 14 amino acids. The germline V gene has CDR1 LGHDT and CDR2 YNNKEL (reference sequence). Trimming took off 1 base at V and 8 bases at J, with 14 bases between the two ends. The CDR3 DNA reads as TGTGCCAGCAGCCAAGGAGCGCCAGGGCGAGGCTACACCTTC. It translates to CASSQGAPGRGYTF.

The genes are TRBV11-1 and TRBJ2-1; 8 nucleotides line up with TRBD2. This CDR3 region has 16 residues. CDR1 is SGHAT, CDR2 FQDESV, per germline (reference sequence). After removal of 5 bases from V and 4 bases from J, the junction contained 10 bases not matched to a gene. The CDR3, as DNA: TGTGCCAGCAGCCGGGGGGGCGGCTCTCTATACAATGAGCAGTTCTTC. This codes for CASSRGGGSLYNEQFF. Full variable domain (remainder filled in from reference TRBV11-1 and TRBJ2-1): EAEVAQSPRYKITEKSQAVAFWCDPISGHATLYWYRQILGQGPELLVQFQDESVVDDSQLPKDRFSAERLKGVDSTLKIQPAELGDSAMYLCASSRGGGSLYNEQFFGPGTRLTVL.

The chain combines TRBV25-1 with TRBJ1-5; D gene unclear. Trimming stripped 0 bases from V and 6 bases from J, with 12 bases between. Looked up from germline, CDR1 is MGHDK and CDR2 is SYGVNS. The CDR3 consists of 15 residues. CDR3 in DNA: TGTGCCAGCAGTGAATATTGGGGTGGCGGTCAGCCCCAGCATTTT. Its translation is CASSEYWGGGQPQHF.

This chain uses TRBV20-1 with TRBJ1-1; D uncertain. The CDR3 is 11 amino acids. The germline CDR1 and CDR2 sequences are DFQATT and SNEGSKA (reference sequence). Trimming took off 0 bases at V and 4 bases at J, with 3 bases between the two ends. The chain's CDR3 is CSARESTEAFF. CDR3 nucleotide sequence: TGCAGTGCTAGAGAGAGCACTGAAGCTTTCTTT.

This chain uses TRBV20-1 with TRBJ2-1, with TRBD2 matching over 10 bases. The V and J ends lost 5 bases and 2 bases, in that order; junction bases with no gene match: 18. CDR3 size: 19 residues. The V gene's germline CDR1 is DFQATT and CDR2 SNEGSKA (reference sequence). The CDR3 loop reads CSADTSSGGRQIPYNEQFF. The DNA of the CDR3 is TGCAGTGCTGACACTTCTAGCGGGGGCCGACAGATTCCCTACAATGAGCAGTTCTTC.

The chain couples TRBV27 to TRBJ1-6, with D perhaps matching TRBD1 (5 bases). The CDR3 runs 13 residues. V was shortened by 10 bases and J by 8 bases, with 15 bases between the two germline ends. In germline, CDR1 is MNHEY, CDR2 SMNVEV (reference sequence). CDR3 region: CATQGRADSPLHF. The DNA of the CDR3 is TGTGCCACTCAGGGTCGGGCGGATTCACCCCTCCACTTT.

DNA of the CDR3: TGTGCCACCAGCGCAGTAACCAGCTCTGGAAACACCATATATTTT. Translation gives CATSAVTSSGNTIYF. The chain is built from TRBV6-1 and TRBJ1-3; no firm D call. The CDR3 contains 15 residues. V lost 10 bases and J 0 bases, leaving 16 bases between the germline ends. Germline V gives CDR1 MNHNS, CDR2 SASEGT.

The V call is TRBV6-2 or TRBV6-3, the J call TRBJ2-7, with D possibly being TRBD1 or TRBD2 (6 bases each). CDR1 MNHEY and CDR2 SVGEGT come from the germline V gene. The V gene lost 5 bases and the J gene lost 5 bases, with 16 bases spanning the gap. There are 14 residues in the CDR3. CDR3 nucleotide sequence: TGTGCCAGCAGTGGGAGGACAGATCTCAACGAGCAGTACTTC. It specifies CASSGRTDLNEQYF.

In its sample, this clonotype was seen a few times. The chain joins TRBV6-5 to TRBJ2-7; 8 bases map to TRBD1. This CDR3 is built from 14 residues. Germline V lookup: CDR1 MNHEY, CDR2 SVGAGI. After removal of 10 bases from V and 3 bases from J, the junction contained 11 bases not matched to a gene. CDR3: CATGRDRIIYEQYF. The CDR3 region has the DNA TGTGCCACAGGAAGGGACAGGATAATCTACGAGCAGTACTTC.

The chain uses TRBV13 and TRBJ2-2; TRBD1 agrees at 8 bases. This CDR3 is built from 16 residues. Germline V gene lookup returns CDR1 PRHDT and CDR2 FYEKMQ (reference sequence). V shed 2 bases, J shed 5 bases, and the junction held 7 bases outside the gene matches. The CDR3 sequence is CASSLRQGLGTGELFF. The CDR3 DNA reads as TGTGCCAGCAGCTTAAGACAGGGGTTAGGGACCGGGGAGCTGTTTTTT.

The gene calls are TRBV29-1 and TRBJ1-1, with D unresolved. The V end lost 7 bases, the J end lost 0 bases, and 3 bases lay between the germline ends. The CDR3 is 10 amino acids. Germline lookup yields CDR1 SQVTM and CDR2 ANQGSEA. CDR3 region: CSAVNTEAFF. The CDR3 DNA reads as TGCAGCGCCGTGAACACTGAAGCTTTCTTT.

The CDR3 region is CASRPGQGNSPLHF. The CDR3 bases are TGTGCCAGCAGACCGGGACAGGGTAATTCACCCCTCCACTTT. V usage is TRBV9 and J usage is TRBJ1-6, with 9 nucleotides matching TRBD1. V lost 5 bases and J lost 6; bases outside the gene matches: 3. From germline, CDR1 is SGDLS and CDR2 YYNGEE. The CDR3 spans 14 residues. Based on the CDR3 plus reference TRBV9 and TRBJ1-6, the full variable domain is DSGVTQTPKHLITATGQRVTLRCSPRSGDLSVYWYQQSLDQGLQFLIQYYNGEERAKGNILERFSAQQFPDLHSELNLSSLELGDSALYFCASRPGQGNSPLHFGNGTRLTVT.

This chain connects TRBV28 to TRBJ2-7, with 9 bases matching TRBD2. CDR3 length: 16 amino acids. Germline CDR1 reads MDHEN; CDR2 reads SYDVKM. Germline trimming cut 3 bases from V and 3 bases from J; bases unmatched to any gene: 9. The DNA of the CDR3 is TGTGCCAGCAGTTTCTCTCGCAGCGGGGGGAACTACGAGCAGTACTTC. Encoded protein: CASSFSRSGGNYEQYF.